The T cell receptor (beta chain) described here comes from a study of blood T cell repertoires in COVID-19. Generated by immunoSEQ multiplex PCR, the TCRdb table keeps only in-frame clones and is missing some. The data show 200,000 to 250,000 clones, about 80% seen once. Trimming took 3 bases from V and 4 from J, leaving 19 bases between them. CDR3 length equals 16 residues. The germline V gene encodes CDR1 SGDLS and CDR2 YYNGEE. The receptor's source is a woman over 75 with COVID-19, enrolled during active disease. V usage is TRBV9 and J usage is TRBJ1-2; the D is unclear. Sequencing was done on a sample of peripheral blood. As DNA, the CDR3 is TGTGCCAGCAGCGCCGTCGGATCGGAGGTCCCCTATGGCTACACCTTC. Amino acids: CASSAVGSEVPYGYTF.